The text below deals with one TCR beta chain. Its cognate antigen is unknown. Construction of TCR beta libraries was performed using quantitative 5'-RACE with molecular barcodes. Using its own MiXCR run on the 5' RACE reads, TCRdb lists one record per CDR3 protein. The sample shows about 90,000 distinct CDR3 sequences, approximately 9.6% of them seen only once. This sample was included in a study of CD8 T cells in ankylosing spondylitis. Trimming cost V 4 bases and J 0 bases, with 17 bases left between them. The CDR3 is made up of 17 amino acids. Germline CDR1 and CDR2: SGHKS and YYEKEE (reference sequence). Study-level points and caveats: Significantly higher representation of disease-linked clones was reported for matched ankylosing spondylitis synovial fluid. The disease-linked clones had a CD8+ phenotype and low blood frequencies. Seven to nine highly homologous variants formed a TCR beta motif that appeared characteristic of ankylosing spondylitis blood.

The genes are TRBV5-5 and TRBJ1-5; D call uncertain. Sample: blood, either unsorted or a sorted T cell fraction (not recorded which). This TCR was sampled from a male donor with ankylosing spondylitis. CDR3 protein: CASSPDWAGYSNQPQHF. CDR3 DNA: TGTGCCAGCAGCCCAGATTGGGCGGGATATAGCAATCAGCCCCAGCATTTT.